This T cell receptor beta chain is drawn from a study of T cell repertoires in cytomegalovirus infection. Study-wide points: Dominant in the ex vivo response were TCR beta clonotypes restricted by HLA-C and specific for CMV.

A single record per CDR3 protein comes from TCRdb applying MiXCR to the reads. The sample shows nearly 650,000 distinct CDR3 sequences, less than 25% of them seen only once. In this sample, this clonotype turned up many times. Its cognate antigen is unknown. Trimming shortened V by 2 bases and J by 2 bases, and 15 bases separated the two germline ends. The CDR3 length is 17 residues. Germline CDR1 SGHVS, CDR2 FQNEAQ. The chain combines TRBV7-8 with TRBJ2-2, with D maybe TRBD1 (7 bases). The sequenced sample was CD8+ T cells from PBMCs. This TCR came from a human donor in good health (CMV status not recorded). Some clones in this sample may be carry-over from other donors' samples. The CDR3 bases are TGTGCCAGCAGCTTACCACGACAGGGAGGAAACACCGGGGAGCTGTTTTTT. Its protein product is CASSLPRQGGNTGELFF. The entire variable domain, with the rest obtained from reference TRBV7-8 and TRBJ2-2, is as follows: GAGVSQSPRYKVAKRGQDVALRCDPISGHVSLFWYQQALGQGPEFLTYFQNEAQLDKSGLPSDRFFAERPEGSVSTLKIQRTQQEDSAVYLCASSLPRQGGNTGELFFGEGSRLTVL.